The rows below give T cell receptor beta chains drawn from one sample of a study of T-cell memory formation after mild COVID-19. TCRdb redid the calling of the 5' RACE reads with MiXCR, one entry per CDR3 protein. The sample has under 300,000 distinct CDR3 sequences, roughly 8.2% seen once. Sample: PBMCs or a T cell subset sorted from them (not recorded which). The source is a man between 18 and 35 years old who had mild COVID-19 (a few samples of this study predate the infection). Cell type and time point are not known. Each CDR3 is given with its conserved first and last residue. D genes are given only for firm matches. Clone size appears in some rows only: once, few, many, or a class for an expanded clone.

j_call d_call clone_size v_call cdr3_aa cdr3_nt
TRBJ2-1 TRBD1 many TRBV5-1 CASSLQGLSNNEQFF TGCGCCAGCAGCCTACAGGGGTTGTCCAACAATGAGCAGTTCTTC
TRBJ1-4 - few TRBV12-3/TRBV12-4 CATGGDNEKLFF TGTGCCACAGGAGGGGACAATGAAAAACTGTTTTTT
TRBJ2-6 - - TRBV12-3/TRBV12-4 CASSLRSRANVLTF TGTGCCAGCAGTTTACGTTCTAGGGCCAACGTCCTGACTTTC
TRBJ2-4 TRBD2 - TRBV5-1 CASSDERGHSKNIQYF TGCGCCAGCAGCGACGAGCGGGGGCATTCGAAAAACATTCAGTACTTC
TRBJ2-1 - many TRBV5-1 CASSLARGTSYNEQFF TGCGCCAGCAGCTTGGCCCGGGGGACGTCCTACAATGAGCAGTTCTTC
TRBJ1-2 - - TRBV20-1 CSARDSKGYGYTF TGCAGTGCTAGAGATTCGAAAGGCTATGGCTACACCTTC
TRBJ2-6 - - TRBV7-2 CASSRGRSSGANVLTF TGTGCCAGCAGCCGCGGACGGAGCTCTGGGGCCAACGTCCTGACTTTC
TRBJ1-1 - few TRBV5-6 CASSWGGGGVAEAFF TGTGCCAGCAGCTGGGGAGGGGGAGGGGTCGCTGAAGCTTTCTTT
TRBJ2-2 - - TRBV20-1 CSASGRTSNTGELFF TGCAGTGCTAGCGGCAGGACGTCGAACACCGGGGAGCTGTTTTTT
TRBJ1-6 TRBD1 - TRBV25-1 CASSATGGRSPLHF TGTGCCAGCAGTGCGACAGGGGGCCGTTCACCCCTCCACTTT
TRBJ2-3 TRBD2 few TRBV7-9 CASSYTSAHSDTQYF TGTGCCAGCAGCTATACTAGCGCTCACTCAGATACGCAGTATTTT
TRBJ1-2 - - TRBV6-5 CASSYSIPLLAGDGYTF TGTGCCAGCAGTTACTCGATACCTCTGCTGGCAGGGGATGGCTACACCTTC
TRBJ2-6 - many TRBV5-1 CASSLIGSGANVLTF TGCGCCAGCAGCTTGATTGGCTCTGGGGCCAACGTCCTGACTTTC
TRBJ2-1 TRBD2 few TRBV29-1 CSVNLAGGPDEQFF TGCAGCGTCAATCTAGCGGGGGGGCCTGATGAGCAGTTCTTC